One sample yielded the 31 T cell receptor beta chains listed below, sequenced in a study of CD8+ T cells in alopecia areata. cDNA reverse transcribed from extracted RNA served as the sequencing template. Here immunoSEQ multiplex PCR was the method, and the copy in TCRdb shows in-frame clones only, minus some. The profile covers fewer than 250,000 clones, with around 62% appearing a single time and over 0.4% taken by the ten largest. The material was CD4+ T cells sorted from blood, obtained at week 0. These receptors were collected from a human donor with alopecia areata.

This clone was seen more than once but under ten times. The J gene is TRBJ2-3, the V gene TRBV9; D remains ambiguous. Trimming shortened V by 3 bases and J by 2 bases, and 10 bases separated the two germline ends. From germline, CDR1 is SGDLS and CDR2 YYNGEE. The CDR3 consists of 14 residues. Here the CDR3 DNA reads TGTGCCAGCAGCGCCCTCACGAACACAGATACGCAGTATTTT. Residues: CASSALTNTDTQYF. Variable domain in full (rest from reference TRBV9 and TRBJ2-3): DSGVTQTPKHLITATGQRVTLRCSPRSGDLSVYWYQQSLDQGLQFLIQYYNGEERAKGNILERFSAQQFPDLHSELNLSSLELGDSALYFCASSALTNTDTQYFGPGTRLTVL.

The J gene is TRBJ2-5, the V gene TRBV20-1; D uncertain. This CDR3 has 11 residues. Germline values: CDR1 DFQATT, CDR2 SNEGSKA (reference sequence). The germline V and J ends were trimmed by 4 bases and 1 base, with 4 bases remaining between them. In DNA form, the CDR3 reads TGCAGTGCTACCGGCCAAGAGACCCAGTACTTC. Its protein product is CSATGQETQYF.

J is TRBJ2-1 and V is TRBV25-1; 10 positions agree with TRBD2. This CDR3 is 17 amino acids long. Unmatched junction bases numbered 8, after V lost 4 bases and J lost 2 bases. Germline V CDR1 and CDR2: MGHDK, SYGVNS. The CDR3 DNA is TGTGCCAGCAGTGGACCTCTAGCGGGAGCAACCTACAATGAGCAGTTCTTC. Translated: CASSGPLAGATYNEQFF.

The rearrangement joins TRBV2 to TRBJ2-5; D ambiguous. This CDR3 comprises 12 residues. Germline CDR1 and CDR2: SNHLY and FYNNEI. Trimming pared 5 bases from V and 7 bases from J, leaving 11 bases between. The CDR3 nucleotides read TGTGCCAGCAGTCCGATATCCGGGACCCAGTACTTC. Its protein is CASSPISGTQYF.

V and J are TRBV30 and TRBJ1-1, with D uncertain. The V and J ends lost 7 bases and 4 bases respectively, with 13 bases between them. This CDR3 is built from 12 residues. CDR1 is GTSNPN and CDR2 is SVGIG in the germline V gene (reference sequence). CDR3 sequence (DNA): TGTGCCTTAAAGCCGAGGGCCACTGAAGCTTTCTTT. Its protein product is CALKPRATEAFF.

In its sample, this clone was seen a few times. The rearrangement uses TRBV21-1 and TRBJ1-5; the table's TRBD1 call for D was not verified on the DNA. TRBV21-1 is a listed pseudogene. The CDR3 sequence is 13 residues long. This chain's CDR3 is CASSAQERQPQHF. For the CDR3, the DNA is TGTGCCAGCAGCGCACAGGAACGTCAGCCCCAGCATTTT.

The chain uses TRBV11-3 and TRBJ2-3; D is undetermined. The ends were cut back, 4 bases at V and 7 bases at J, with 15 bases in the middle. Germline CDR1 SGHNT, CDR2 YENEEA. The CDR3 loop spans 14 amino acids. The CDR3 sequence is CASSSTTQAHTQYF. CDR3 DNA sequence: TGTGCCAGCAGCTCGACCACCCAGGCCCATACGCAGTATTTT.

The chain has TRBV5-4 and TRBJ1-2, with D hard to call. From germline, CDR1 is SGHNT and CDR2 YYREEE (reference sequence). The CDR3 spans 18 residues. Trimming removed 4 bases at V and 1 base at J, with 23 bases between. The CDR3 nucleotides are TGTGCCAGCAGCCGGACCCTTAACTCACCGCTCAATAACTATGGCTACACCTTC. This codes for CASSRTLNSPLNNYGYTF.

This clone has more than one count but fewer than ten. This CDR3 reads CASSSSSTDTQYF. CDR3 in DNA: TGTGCCAGCAGCTCGTCTAGCACAGATACGCAGTATTTT. This chain connects TRBV7-9 to TRBJ2-3; D is unresolved. Germline loops: CDR1 SEHNR, CDR2 FQNEAQ (reference sequence). Trimming took off 4 bases at V and 0 bases at J, with 5 bases between the two ends. This CDR3 has 13 residues.

This clone has only a few counts. The chain couples TRBV29-1 to TRBJ1-4, with D unclear. Germline CDR1 is SQVTM and CDR2 is ANQGSEA. V was trimmed by 6 bases and J by 8 bases, leaving 16 bases between them. The CDR3 spans 13 residues. This CDR3 reads CSVLGLTKEKLFF. CDR3 coding DNA: TGCAGCGTACTGGGTCTCACAAAGGAAAAACTGTTTTTT.

This clone was observed a single time. The J gene is TRBJ2-5, the V gene TRBV10-1, with D perhaps being TRBD1 or TRBD2 (5 bases each). The CDR3 runs to 13 residues. The germline gives CDR1 WNHNN, CDR2 SYGVQD (reference sequence). V was clipped by 2 bases and J by 5 bases, with 9 bases between them. The CDR3 nucleotides are TGCGCCAGCAGTGAGGGGGGATCGGAGACCCAGTACTTC. Protein product: CASSEGGSETQYF.

This chain joins TRBV5-1 and TRBJ1-2; 7 bases fit TRBD1. Unmatched junction bases numbered 7, after V lost 4 bases and J lost 4 bases. Per the germline V gene, CDR1 is SGHRS and CDR2 is YFSETQ. CDR3 size: 14 residues. CDR3 amino acids: CASSPSGQAYGYTF. CDR3 DNA: TGCGCCAGCAGCCCCTCTGGACAGGCCTATGGCTACACCTTC. Variable domain in full (rest from reference TRBV5-1 and TRBJ1-2): KAGVTQTPRYLIKTRGQQVTLSCSPISGHRSVSWYQQTPGQGLQFLFEYFSETQRNKGNFPGRFSGRQFSNSRSEMNVSTLELGDSALYLCASSPSGQAYGYTFGSGTRLTVV.

The genes are TRBV7-6 and TRBJ2-7; D unclear. The CDR3 contains 14 residues. The V and J ends lost 5 bases and 6 bases respectively, with 17 bases between them. The V gene's germline CDR1 is SGHVS and CDR2 FNYEAQ. The CDR3 protein is CASSPAPARSEQYF. DNA of the CDR3: TGTGCCAGCAGCCCAGCACCAGCGCGGAGCGAGCAGTACTTC.

The chain joins TRBV29-1 to TRBJ1-1; D unclear. The V end lost 3 bases, the J end lost 2 bases, and 7 bases lay between the germline ends. Germline lookup yields CDR1 SQVTM and CDR2 ANQGSEA. The CDR3 has 12 residues. The CDR3 DNA reads TGCAGCGTTGATCGCCCTAACACTGAAGCTTTCTTT. Protein: CSVDRPNTEAFF.

Remarks on this clone: Additional DNA sequences in this sample encode the identical CDR3. The chain carries TRBV9 and TRBJ2-7, with TRBD2 matching over 7 bases. Per germline, CDR1 SGDLS and CDR2 YYNGEE. The CDR3 is 15 amino acids. Trimming removed 0 bases from V and 1 base from J; junction bases left unmatched: 4. In DNA form, the CDR3 reads TGTGCCAGCAGCGTAGAAGCGGGGAGGTCCTACGAGCAGTACTTC. Protein: CASSVEAGRSYEQYF. Full variable domain (outside the CDR3, taken from reference TRBV9 and TRBJ2-7): DSGVTQTPKHLITATGQRVTLRCSPRSGDLSVYWYQQSLDQGLQFLIQYYNGEERAKGNILERFSAQQFPDLHSELNLSSLELGDSALYFCASSVEAGRSYEQYFGPGTRLTVT.

The J gene is TRBJ2-1, the V gene TRBV29-1; the D gene is possibly TRBD1 (7 bases). There are 13 residues in the CDR3. Deletions cut 2 bases from V and 9 bases from J, with 14 bases between. The germline V gene encodes CDR1 SQVTM and CDR2 ANQGSEA. CDR3 nucleotides: TGCAGCGTTGAAACCCAGGAGGGGGCTGAGCAGTTCTTC. Translating it yields CSVETQEGAEQFF.

This clone was detected only once. The chain is built from TRBV19 and TRBJ2-1; 8 bases line up with TRBD2. This CDR3 region has 14 residues. Looked up from germline, CDR1 is LNHDA and CDR2 is SQIVND (reference sequence). Unmatched junction bases numbered 4, after V lost 4 bases and J lost 5 bases. Here the CDR3 reads CASSNGLANNEQFF. The CDR3 DNA sequence: TGTGCCAGTAGTAACGGACTAGCCAACAATGAGCAGTTCTTC.

This chain uses TRBV30 with TRBJ2-5; possibly TRBD1 or TRBD2 for D (6 bases each). Between the trimmed V and J ends, which lost 1 base and 6 bases, there was a span of 12 bases. Germline assignment: CDR1 GTSNPN and CDR2 SVGIG (reference sequence). This CDR3 region has 13 residues. The CDR3 nucleotides read TGTGCCTGGAGTGCGGGGGCCGTTAAGACCCAGTACTTC. It codes for CAWSAGAVKTQYF.

The J gene is TRBJ1-5, the V gene TRBV10-3, with no clear D. This CDR3 contains 12 residues. V lost 1 base to trimming and J lost 7 bases, with 5 bases between them. The germline CDR1 and CDR2 sequences are ENHRY and SYGVKD. The CDR3, as DNA: TGTGCCATCAGTGAGTATTCACAGCCCCAGCATTTT. It yields the protein CAISEYSQPQHF.

This chain's CDR3 is CATSRGASGYGNQPQHF. The CDR3 coding sequence is TGTGCCACCAGCAGAGGGGCCTCGGGATACGGCAATCAGCCCCAGCATTTT. The genes are TRBV15 and TRBJ1-5, with D unresolved. CDR3 length: 17 residues. With 1 base removed from V and 2 bases from J, the gap between germline ends came to 15 bases. Germline V gene sequence: CDR1 LNHNV, CDR2 YYDKDF (reference sequence).

The chain uses TRBV5-4 and TRBJ2-7; 7 positions match TRBD1. The V segment lost 4 bases and the J segment 2 bases; nucleotides outside the gene matches: 6. Germline V gives CDR1 SGHNT, CDR2 YYREEE (reference sequence). The CDR3 length is 14 residues. The CDR3 DNA reads TGTGCCAGCAGCCACGGACAGGTGACCTACGAGCAGTACTTC. Its translation is CASSHGQVTYEQYF. Variable domain in full (rest from reference TRBV5-4 and TRBJ2-7): ETGVTQSPTHLIKTRGQQVTLRCSSQSGHNTVSWYQQALGQGPQFIFQYYREEENGRGNFPPRFSGLQFPNYSSELNVNALELDDSALYLCASSHGQVTYEQYFGPGTRLTVT.

The chain combines TRBV30 with TRBJ2-7; D might be TRBD1 (5 bases). This CDR3 has 14 residues. Germline CDR1 and CDR2: GTSNPN and SVGIG (reference sequence). With 4 bases removed from V and 3 bases from J, the gap between germline ends came to 16 bases. CDR3 in DNA: TGTGCCTGGATTCCTAAGGGGAATTACTACGAGCAGTACTTC. Its translation: CAWIPKGNYYEQYF.

Remarks on this clone: This specimen includes other DNA sequences encoding the same CDR3. The chain recombines TRBV5-1 with TRBJ1-2, with TRBD1 matching over 7 bases. With V trimmed by 3 bases and J by 5 bases, 1 base remained unmatched. This CDR3 contains 12 residues. Germline V gene data show CDR1 as SGHRS and CDR2 as YFSETQ. CDR3 residues: CASSSTGYGYTF. In nucleotides, the CDR3 is TGCGCCAGCAGCTCGACAGGGTATGGCTACACCTTC.

The sample holds many counts of this clone. CDR3 residues: CASSPQSGSGRGNEQFF. The CDR3 DNA reads TGTGCCAGCTCACCACAAAGCGGTAGCGGGAGAGGCAATGAGCAGTTCTTC. V and J are TRBV18 and TRBJ2-1; 9 nucleotides line up with TRBD2. The germline CDR1 and CDR2 sequences are KGHSH and LQKENI. This CDR3 spans 17 amino acids. After removal of 1 base from V and 6 bases from J, the junction contained 10 bases not matched to a gene.

This clone was detected only a few times. V usage is TRBV29-1 and J usage is TRBJ1-1; perhaps TRBD1 as D (5 bases). V lost 6 bases and J 5 bases, leaving 16 bases between the germline ends. Germline-derived CDR1 and CDR2 are SQVTM and ANQGSEA. The CDR3 is 13 amino acids. CDR3 residues: CSVRLGGETEAFF. CDR3 bases: TGCAGCGTCCGACTGGGAGGGGAGACTGAAGCTTTCTTT.

The CDR3 coding sequence is TGTGCCATCAGTGAGTCCCTCCAAGGGGAGACCCAGTACTTC. This gives the protein CAISESLQGETQYF. The chain couples TRBV10-3 to TRBJ2-5; D is uncertain. From germline, CDR1 is ENHRY and CDR2 SYGVKD. CDR3 length equals 14 residues. V shed 0 bases and J shed 5 bases, with 10 bases lying between them.

This chain connects TRBV6-5 to TRBJ2-1; D call uncertain. Deletions cut 4 bases from V and 5 bases from J, with 9 bases between. Germline CDR1 MNHEY, CDR2 SVGAGI. The CDR3 has 13 residues. The CDR3 DNA reads as TGTGCCAGCAGTTTAGCAGCCCACAATGAGCAGTTCTTC. Its protein is CASSLAAHNEQFF.

V is TRBV10-3 and J is TRBJ2-7; D is tentatively TRBD1 or TRBD2 (5 bases each). Germline CDR1 is ENHRY and CDR2 is SYGVKD. Trimming took 4 bases from V and 7 from J, leaving 14 bases between them. The CDR3 length is 13 residues. The DNA of the CDR3 is TGTGCCATCAGTGGAAGTGAGGGGAGAGAGCAGTACTTC. Translated, it gives CAISGSEGREQYF.

This rearrangement joins TRBV29-1 to TRBJ2-1; TRBD1 is a possible D gene (5 bases). The CDR3 is made up of 14 amino acids. Germline-derived CDR1 and CDR2 are SQVTM and ANQGSEA. Trimming removed 4 bases at V and 6 bases at J, with 16 bases between. CDR3 residues: CSVVKAQGSNEQFF. CDR3 in DNA: TGCAGCGTTGTCAAAGCTCAGGGATCCAATGAGCAGTTCTTC.

This chain connects TRBV9 to TRBJ1-1; TRBD1 matches at 9 bases. J was trimmed by 3 bases and V by 3 bases; bases with no gene match: 6. The CDR3 is 15 amino acids. Germline V gene sequence: CDR1 SGDLS, CDR2 YYNGEE. CDR3: CASSEWDRADTEAFF. The DNA of the CDR3 is TGTGCCAGCAGCGAATGGGACAGGGCGGACACTGAAGCTTTCTTT.

A few counts support this clone. The chain uses TRBV2 and TRBJ2-5, with 7 bases lining up with TRBD1. The CDR3 length is 15 residues. CDR1 SNHLY and CDR2 FYNNEI come from the germline V gene. J gave up 1 base and V 6 bases, and 8 bases lay outside the gene matches. The CDR3 DNA reads as TGTGCCAGCAGGACGGGGACAGCGATCCAAGAGACCCAGTACTTC. It specifies CASRTGTAIQETQYF.